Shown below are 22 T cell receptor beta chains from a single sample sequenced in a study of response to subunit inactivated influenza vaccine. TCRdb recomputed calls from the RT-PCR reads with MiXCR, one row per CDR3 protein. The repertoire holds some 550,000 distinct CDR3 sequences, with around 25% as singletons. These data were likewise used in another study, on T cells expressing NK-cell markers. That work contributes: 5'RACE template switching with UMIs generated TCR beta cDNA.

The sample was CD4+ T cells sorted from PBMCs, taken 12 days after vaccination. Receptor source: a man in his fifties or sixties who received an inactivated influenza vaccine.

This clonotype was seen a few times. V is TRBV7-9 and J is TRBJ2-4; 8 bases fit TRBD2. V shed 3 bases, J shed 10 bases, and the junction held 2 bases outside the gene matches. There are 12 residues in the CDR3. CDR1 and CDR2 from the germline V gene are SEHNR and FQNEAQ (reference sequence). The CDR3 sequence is CASSFPGGIQYF. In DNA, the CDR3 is TGTGCCAGCAGCTTCCCGGGGGGGATTCAGTACTTC.

CDR3: CASSPSEGYGYTF. CDR3 coding DNA: TGTGCCAGCAGTCCCTCTGAAGGATATGGCTACACCTTC. This rearrangement joins TRBV28 to TRBJ1-2; D not certain. In germline, CDR1 is MDHEN, CDR2 SYDVKM. Trimming left V 5 bases short and J 5 bases short, with 12 bases between. This CDR3 is 13 amino acids long.

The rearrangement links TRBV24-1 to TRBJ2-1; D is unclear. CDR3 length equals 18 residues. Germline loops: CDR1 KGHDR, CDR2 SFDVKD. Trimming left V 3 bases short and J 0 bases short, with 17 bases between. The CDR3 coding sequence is TGTGCCACCAGTGATCCCCGACCAACAGAGAGCTCCTACAATGAGCAGTTCTTC. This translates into CATSDPRPTESSYNEQFF.

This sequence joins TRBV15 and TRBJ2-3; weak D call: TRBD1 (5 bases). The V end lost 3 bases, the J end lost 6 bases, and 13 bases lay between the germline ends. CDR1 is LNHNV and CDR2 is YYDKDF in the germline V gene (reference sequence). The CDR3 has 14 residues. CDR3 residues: CATSRIGAADTQYF. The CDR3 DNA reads TGTGCCACCAGCAGGATAGGGGCGGCGGATACGCAGTATTTT.

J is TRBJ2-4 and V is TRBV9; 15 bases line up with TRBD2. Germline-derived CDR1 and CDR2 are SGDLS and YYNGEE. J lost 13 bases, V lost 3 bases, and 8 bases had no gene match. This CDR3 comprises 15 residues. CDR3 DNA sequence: TGTGCCAGCAGCGCCGGGACTAGCGGGGGGTTAGGGCAGTACTTC. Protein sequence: CASSAGTSGGLGQYF.

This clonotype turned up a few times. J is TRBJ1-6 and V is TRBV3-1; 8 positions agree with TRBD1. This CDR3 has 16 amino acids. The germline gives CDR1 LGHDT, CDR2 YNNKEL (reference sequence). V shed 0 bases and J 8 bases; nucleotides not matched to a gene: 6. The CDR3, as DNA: TGTGCCAGCAGCCAAGAGGGACAGGTTTCGGATTCACCCCTCCACTTT. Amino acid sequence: CASSQEGQVSDSPLHF. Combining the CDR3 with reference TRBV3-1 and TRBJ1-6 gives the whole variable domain DTAVSQTPKYLVTQMGNDKSIKCEQNLGHDTMYWYKQDSKKFLKIMFSYNNKELIINETVPNRFSPKSPDKAHLNLHINSLELGDSAVYFCASSQEGQVSDSPLHFGNGTRLTVT.

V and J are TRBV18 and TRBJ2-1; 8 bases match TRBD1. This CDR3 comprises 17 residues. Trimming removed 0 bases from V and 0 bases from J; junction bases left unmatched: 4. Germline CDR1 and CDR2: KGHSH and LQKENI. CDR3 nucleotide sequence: TGTGCCAGCTCACCACCCAGGGGGCCCGGCTCCTACAATGAGCAGTTCTTC. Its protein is CASSPPRGPGSYNEQFF. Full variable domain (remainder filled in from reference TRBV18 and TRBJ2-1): NAGVMQNPRHLVRRRGQEARLRCSPMKGHSHVYWYRQLPEEGLKFMVYLQKENIIDESGMPKERFSAEFPKEGPSILRIQQVVRGDSAAYFCASSPPRGPGSYNEQFFGPGTRLTVL.

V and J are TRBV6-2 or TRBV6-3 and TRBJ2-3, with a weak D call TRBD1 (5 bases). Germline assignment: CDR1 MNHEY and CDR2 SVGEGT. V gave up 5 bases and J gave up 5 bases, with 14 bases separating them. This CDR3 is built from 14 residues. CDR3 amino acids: CASSTEGVGDTQYF. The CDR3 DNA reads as TGTGCCAGCAGTACCGAAGGGGTTGGAGATACGCAGTATTTT.

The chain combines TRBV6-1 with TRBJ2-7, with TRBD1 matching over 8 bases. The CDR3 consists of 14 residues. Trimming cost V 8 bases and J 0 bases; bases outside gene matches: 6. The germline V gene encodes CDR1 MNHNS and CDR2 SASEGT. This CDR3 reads CASCRDRGSYEQYF. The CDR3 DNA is TGTGCCAGCTGTAGAGACAGGGGCTCCTACGAGCAGTACTTC.

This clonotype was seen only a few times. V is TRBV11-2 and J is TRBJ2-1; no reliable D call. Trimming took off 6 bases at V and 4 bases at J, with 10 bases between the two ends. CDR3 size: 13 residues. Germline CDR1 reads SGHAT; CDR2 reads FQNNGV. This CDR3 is CASRPRPYNEQFF. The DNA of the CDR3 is TGTGCCAGCAGACCGCGACCGTACAATGAGCAGTTCTTC.

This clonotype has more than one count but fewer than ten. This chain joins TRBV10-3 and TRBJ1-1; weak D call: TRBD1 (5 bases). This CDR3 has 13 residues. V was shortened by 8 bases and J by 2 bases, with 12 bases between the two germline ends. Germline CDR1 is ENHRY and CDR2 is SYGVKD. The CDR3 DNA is TGTGCCATCGCGGGGGGACCTAACACTGAAGCTTTCTTT. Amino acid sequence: CAIAGGPNTEAFF.

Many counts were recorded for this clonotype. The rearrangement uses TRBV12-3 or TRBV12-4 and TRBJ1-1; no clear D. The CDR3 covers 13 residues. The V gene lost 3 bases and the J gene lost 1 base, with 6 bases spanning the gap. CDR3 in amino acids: CASSFHPNTEAFF. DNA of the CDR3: TGTGCCAGCAGTTTCCACCCGAACACTGAAGCTTTCTTT.

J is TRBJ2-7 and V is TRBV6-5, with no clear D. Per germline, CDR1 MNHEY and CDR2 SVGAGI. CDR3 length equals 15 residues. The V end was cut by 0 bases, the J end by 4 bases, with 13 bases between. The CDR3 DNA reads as TGTGCCAGCAGTTACTCGGAGACACCTAGATACGAGCAGTACTTC. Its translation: CASSYSETPRYEQYF.

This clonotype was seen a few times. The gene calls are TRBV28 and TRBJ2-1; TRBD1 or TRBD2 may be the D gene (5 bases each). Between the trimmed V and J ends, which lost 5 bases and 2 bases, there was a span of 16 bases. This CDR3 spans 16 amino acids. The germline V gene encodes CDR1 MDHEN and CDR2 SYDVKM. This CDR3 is CASSHKRGDAYNEQFF. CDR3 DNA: TGTGCCAGCAGTCATAAACGAGGGGACGCCTACAATGAGCAGTTCTTC.

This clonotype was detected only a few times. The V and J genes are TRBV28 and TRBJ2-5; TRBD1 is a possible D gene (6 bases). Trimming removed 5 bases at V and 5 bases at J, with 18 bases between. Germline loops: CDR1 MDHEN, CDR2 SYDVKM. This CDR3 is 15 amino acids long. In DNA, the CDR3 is TGTGCCAGCAGTCCCTCGATGGGGGCTGGGGAGACCCAGTACTTC. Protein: CASSPSMGAGETQYF.

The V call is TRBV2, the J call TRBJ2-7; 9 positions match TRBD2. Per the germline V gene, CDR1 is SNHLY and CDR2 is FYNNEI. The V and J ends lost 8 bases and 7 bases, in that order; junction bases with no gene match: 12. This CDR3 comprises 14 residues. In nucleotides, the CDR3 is TGTGCCAGCGGCGGCGGGAGGGGGCGGAATGAGCAGTACTTC. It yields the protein CASGGGRGRNEQYF. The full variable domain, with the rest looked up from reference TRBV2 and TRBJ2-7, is EPEVTQTPSHQVTQMGQEVILRCVPISNHLYFYWYRQILGQKVEFLVSFYNNEISEKSEIFDDQFSVERPDGSNFTLKIRSTKLEDSAMYFCASGGGRGRNEQYFGPGTRLTVT.

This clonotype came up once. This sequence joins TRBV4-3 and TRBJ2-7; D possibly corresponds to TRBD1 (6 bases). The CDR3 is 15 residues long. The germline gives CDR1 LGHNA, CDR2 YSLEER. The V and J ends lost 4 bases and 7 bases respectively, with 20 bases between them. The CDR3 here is CASSRVRDTRREQYF. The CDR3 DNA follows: TGCGCCAGCAGCCGAGTCCGGGACACCCGTCGGGAGCAGTACTTC.

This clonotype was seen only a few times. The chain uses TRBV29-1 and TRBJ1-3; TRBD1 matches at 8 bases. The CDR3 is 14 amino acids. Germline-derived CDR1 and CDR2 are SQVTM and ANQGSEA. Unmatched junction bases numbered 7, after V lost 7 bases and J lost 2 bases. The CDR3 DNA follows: TGCAGCGCCGCCCTGGACAGGGCTGGAAACACCATATATTTT. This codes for CSAALDRAGNTIYF.

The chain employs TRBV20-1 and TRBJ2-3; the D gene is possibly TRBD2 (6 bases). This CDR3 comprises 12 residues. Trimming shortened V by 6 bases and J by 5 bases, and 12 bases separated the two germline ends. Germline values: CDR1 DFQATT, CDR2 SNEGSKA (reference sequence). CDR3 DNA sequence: TGCAGTGCCCTCATGGGAGGAGATACGCAGTATTTT. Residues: CSALMGGDTQYF.

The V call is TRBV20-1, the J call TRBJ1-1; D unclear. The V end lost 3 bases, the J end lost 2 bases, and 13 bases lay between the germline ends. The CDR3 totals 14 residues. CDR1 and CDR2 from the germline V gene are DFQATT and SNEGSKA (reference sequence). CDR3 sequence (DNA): TGCAGTGCTAGGGCACTGCGTGATAACACTGAAGCTTTCTTT. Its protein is CSARALRDNTEAFF.

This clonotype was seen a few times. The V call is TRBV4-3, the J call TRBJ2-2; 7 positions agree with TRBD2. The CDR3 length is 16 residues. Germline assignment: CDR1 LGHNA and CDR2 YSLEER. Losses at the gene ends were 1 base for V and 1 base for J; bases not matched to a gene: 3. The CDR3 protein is CASSQGQRGNTGELFF. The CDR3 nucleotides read TGCGCCAGCAGCCAAGGACAGCGGGGGAACACCGGGGAGCTGTTTTTT.

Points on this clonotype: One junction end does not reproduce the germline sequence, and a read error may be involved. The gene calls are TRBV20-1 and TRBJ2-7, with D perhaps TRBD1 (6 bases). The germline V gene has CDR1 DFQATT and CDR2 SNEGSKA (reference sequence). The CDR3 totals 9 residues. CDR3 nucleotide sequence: TGCAGTGCTGGACAGACACTTCCCTTC. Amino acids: CSAGQTLPF.